The sequence of this T cell receptor beta chain was determined in a study of T cells after yellow fever vaccination. Study information: In the case of low-cell-number fractions, SMART-Seq v4 Ultra Low Input was used for preparation.

UMIs and a universal primer site were added when TCR cDNA was made by 5'RACE template switching. TCRdb independently ran MiXCR on the 5' RACE reads; one entry per CDR3 protein. The repertoire holds hundreds of thousands of distinct CDR3 sequences, with approximately 12% as singletons. Only a few counts were recorded for this clonotype. This CDR3 has 13 residues. Germline CDR1 and CDR2: DFQATT and SNEGSKA (reference sequence). J is TRBJ2-5 and V is TRBV20-1, with 9 bases lining up with TRBD2. The clonotype was recovered from a man aged 25 to 45 who received the YFV17D yellow fever vaccine. The sequencing used PBMCs, collected on the day of the yellow fever booster vaccination. As DNA, the CDR3 is TGCAGCCTGCCTGGCGGGAGGGTAGAGACCCAGTACTTC. It is translated as CSLPGGRVETQYF.